This is a list of T cell receptor beta chains from one sample in a study of neurological immune-mediated disorders. TCRdb re-derived calls from the 5' RACE reads in MiXCR, one entry per CDR3 protein. Counted here are 55,000 to 60,000 distinct CDR3 sequences, roughly 3.2% occurring once; the ten biggest clones make up about 3.1%. The sequenced sample was PBMCs. Source of these receptors: a woman in her thirties with multiple sclerosis. Both conserved end residues are part of each CDR3. Fields, in order: CDR3 length, clone size, J gene, V gene, D gene, CDR3 protein, CDR3 DNA. A D gene is named only where the DNA matches it firmly. The size entry gives how often the clone was seen (once, few, many) or a class if it is expanded.

cdr3_length: 16; clone_size: many; j_call: TRBJ1-1; v_call: TRBV7-8; d_call: -; cdr3_aa: CASSLGVGAMNTEAFF; cdr3_nt: TGTGCCAGCAGCTTAGGCGTAGGAGCCATGAACACTGAAGCTTTCTTT
cdr3_length: 16; clone_size: many; j_call: TRBJ2-7; v_call: TRBV12-3/TRBV12-4; d_call: TRBD1; cdr3_aa: CASTSRGTGSLSLQYF; cdr3_nt: TGTGCCAGCACCTCCCGAGGGACAGGGTCCCTATCTTTGCAGTACTTC
cdr3_length: 13; clone_size: many; j_call: TRBJ1-2; v_call: TRBV5-1; d_call: -; cdr3_aa: CASSQDGAWGYTF; cdr3_nt: TGCGCCAGCAGCCAGGACGGGGCCTGGGGCTACACCTTC
cdr3_length: 16; clone_size: many; j_call: TRBJ2-5; v_call: TRBV11-2; d_call: TRBD2; cdr3_aa: CASRRPSGSIRETQYF; cdr3_nt: TGTGCCAGCAGGAGGCCTAGCGGGAGTATCCGTGAGACCCAGTACTTC
cdr3_length: 13; clone_size: many; j_call: TRBJ2-5; v_call: TRBV5-1; d_call: -; cdr3_aa: CASSPGLQETQYF; cdr3_nt: TGCGCCAGCAGCCCGGGCCTCCAAGAGACCCAGTACTTC
cdr3_length: 18; clone_size: many; j_call: TRBJ2-1; v_call: TRBV4-1; d_call: -; cdr3_aa: CASSPGESDFSSYNEQFF; cdr3_nt: TGCGCCAGCAGCCCAGGGGAGAGTGATTTTAGCTCCTACAATGAGCAGTTCTTC
cdr3_length: 13; clone_size: many; j_call: TRBJ2-7; v_call: TRBV20-1; d_call: -; cdr3_aa: CSAPSAGGYEQYF; cdr3_nt: TGCAGTGCTCCCTCCGCGGGCGGGTACGAGCAGTACTTC
cdr3_length: 16; clone_size: many; j_call: TRBJ2-3; v_call: TRBV28; d_call: -; cdr3_aa: CASSLARAIGKDTQYF; cdr3_nt: TGTGCCAGCAGTTTAGCGAGGGCCATTGGTAAAGATACGCAGTATTTT
cdr3_length: 14; clone_size: many; j_call: TRBJ1-5; v_call: TRBV20-1; d_call: -; cdr3_aa: CSAPRRGFNQPQNF; cdr3_nt: TGCAGTGCCCCCCGGAGGGGTTTTAATCAGCCCCAGAATTTT
cdr3_length: 14; clone_size: many; j_call: TRBJ1-5; v_call: TRBV7-2; d_call: -; cdr3_aa: CASSLGHSNQPQHF; cdr3_nt: TGTGCCAGCAGCTTGGGTCATAGCAATCAGCCCCAGCATTTT